This record concerns one T cell receptor (beta chain) sequence. These data come from a study of T-cell memory formation after mild COVID-19. Trimming pared 4 bases from V and 1 base from J, leaving 18 bases between. Germline CDR1 and CDR2: SGHRS and YFSETQ. This CDR3 region has 16 residues. TCRdb re-derived calls from the 5' RACE reads in MiXCR, one entry per CDR3 protein. The table has hundreds of thousands of distinct CDR3 sequences, just under 20% seen once. The sample was PBMCs or a T cell subset sorted from them (not recorded which). The V and J genes are TRBV5-1 and TRBJ2-7, with D tentatively TRBD1 or TRBD2 (5 bases each). The sequence derives from a man aged 18 to 35 who had mild COVID-19 (a few samples of this study predate the infection). Cell type and time point are not known. The CDR3 DNA follows: TGCGCCAGCAGCGTGGCCGGGACCGGGATATCCTACGAGCAGTACTTC. Residues: CASSVAGTGISYEQYF.